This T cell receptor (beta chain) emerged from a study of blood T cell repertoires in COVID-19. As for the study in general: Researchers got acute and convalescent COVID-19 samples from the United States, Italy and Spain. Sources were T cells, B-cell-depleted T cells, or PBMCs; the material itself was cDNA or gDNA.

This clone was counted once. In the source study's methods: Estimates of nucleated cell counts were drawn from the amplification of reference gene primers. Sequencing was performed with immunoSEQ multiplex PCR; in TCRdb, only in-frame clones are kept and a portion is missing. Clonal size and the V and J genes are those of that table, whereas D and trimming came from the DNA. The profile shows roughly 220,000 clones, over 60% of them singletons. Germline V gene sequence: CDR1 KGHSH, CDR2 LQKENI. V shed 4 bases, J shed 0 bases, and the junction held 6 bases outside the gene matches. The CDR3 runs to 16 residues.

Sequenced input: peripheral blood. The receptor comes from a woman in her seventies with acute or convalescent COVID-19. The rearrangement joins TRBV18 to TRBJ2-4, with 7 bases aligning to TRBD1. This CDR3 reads CASSHRQGLAKNIQYF. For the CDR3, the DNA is TGTGCCAGCTCACACCGACAGGGATTAGCCAAAAACATTCAGTACTTC.